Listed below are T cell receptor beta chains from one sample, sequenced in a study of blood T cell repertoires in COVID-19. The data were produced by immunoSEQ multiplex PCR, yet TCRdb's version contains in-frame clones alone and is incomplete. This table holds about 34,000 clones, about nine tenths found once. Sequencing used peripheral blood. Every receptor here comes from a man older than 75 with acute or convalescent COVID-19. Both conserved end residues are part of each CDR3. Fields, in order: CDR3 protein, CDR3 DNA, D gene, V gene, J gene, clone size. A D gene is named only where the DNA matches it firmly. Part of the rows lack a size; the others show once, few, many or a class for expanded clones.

CASSLGQENQPQHF,TGCGCCAGCAGCTTGGGACAGGAGAATCAGCCCCAGCATTTT,NA,TRBV5-1,TRBJ1-5,NA
CASSLVERGGKETQYF,TGTGCCAGCAGCTTAGTTGAGCGGGGGGGAAAAGAGACCCAGTACTTC,TRBD2,TRBV7-2,TRBJ2-5,NA
CASSMGLAGTSTDTQYF,TGCGCCAGCAGCATGGGACTAGCGGGGACTAGCACAGATACGCAGTATTTT,TRBD2,TRBV10-1,TRBJ2-3,NA
CASSFNLGTEETQYF,TGTGCCAGCAGCTTCAACCTAGGGACAGAAGAGACCCAGTACTTC,TRBD1,TRBV11-2,TRBJ2-5,NA
CASCSRSGTEAFF,TGTGCCAGCTGTTCACGATCAGGCACTGAAGCTTTCTTT,NA,TRBV2,TRBJ1-1,NA
CASSKVGGGDTGELFF,TGTGCCAGCAGCAAGGTAGGCGGGGGGGACACCGGGGAGCTGTTTTTT,NA,TRBV21-1,TRBJ2-2,NA
CASSEGVATDTQYF,TGTGCCAGCAGTGAGGGAGTCGCCACAGATACGCAGTATTTT,NA,TRBV6-1,TRBJ2-3,NA
CASGRAEAFF,TGTGCCAGTGGGAGAGCTGAAGCTTTCTTT,NA,TRBV19,TRBJ1-1,NA
CASSIGAGYTGAQYF,TGTGCCAGTAGTATAGGGGCCGGATACACAGGAGCCCAGTACTTC,NA,TRBV19,TRBJ2-5,NA
CASSLPDRDGNTIYF,TGTGCCAGCAGCTTACCGGACAGGGACGGAAACACCATATATTTT,TRBD1,TRBV11-2,TRBJ1-3,NA
CASSPRQGLAGELFF,TGTGCCAGTAGTCCCCGCCAGGGGTTGGCCGGGGAGCTGTTTTTT,NA,TRBV19,TRBJ2-2,once
CASRESGGKEKLFF,TGTGCCAGCAGGGAATCGGGGGGAAAGGAAAAACTGTTTTTT,NA,TRBV5-4,TRBJ1-4,NA
CASSTWTGGNSPLHF,TGTGCCAGCAGTACCTGGACAGGGGGCAACTCACCCCTCCACTTT,TRBD1,TRBV27,TRBJ1-6,NA
CAISESAGGYYGYTF,TGTGCCATCAGCGAATCGGCGGGCGGGTACTATGGCTACACCTTC,NA,TRBV10-3,TRBJ1-2,once
CASLVIGGGGYNEQFF,TGTGCCAGCTTAGTCATTGGCGGGGGAGGGTACAATGAGCAGTTCTTC,TRBD2,TRBV7-2,TRBJ2-1,NA
CASSRGFQETQYF,TGTGCCAGCAGCCGAGGTTTCCAAGAGACCCAGTACTTC,NA,TRBV7-3,TRBJ2-5,once
CASSSPGRETQYF,TGTGCCAGCAGTTCCCCCGGTCGAGAGACCCAGTACTTC,NA,TRBV6-5,TRBJ2-5,NA
CATRGGSYEQYF,TGTGCCACCCGGGGGGGCTCCTACGAGCAGTACTTC,TRBD2,TRBV6-5,TRBJ2-7,NA
CASSQVLRGTEAFF,TGTGCCAGCAGCCAGGTTTTGCGAGGGACTGAAGCTTTCTTT,NA,TRBV3-1/TRBV3-2,TRBJ1-1,NA
CASSIPQTDTQYF,TGTGCCAGTAGTATTCCACAGACAGATACGCAGTATTTT,NA,TRBV19,TRBJ2-3,NA
CASSSEGLQIQETQYF,TGCGCCAGCAGCTCCGAAGGTCTACAGATACAAGAGACCCAGTACTTC,NA,TRBV5-1,TRBJ2-5,NA
CASRPSGGRSDTQYF,TGCGCCAGCAGACCTAGCGGGGGTAGATCGGATACGCAGTATTTT,TRBD2,TRBV5-1,TRBJ2-3,NA
CASSLAQGVGEKLFF,TGTGCCAGCAGCCTAGCCCAGGGCGTGGGTGAAAAACTGTTTTTT,NA,TRBV11-2,TRBJ1-4,NA
CASSLAPPTTNEKLFF,TGCGCCAGCAGCTTGGCCCCACCTACAACTAATGAAAAACTGTTTTTT,NA,TRBV5-1,TRBJ1-4,NA
CASSLGDSYGYTF,TGTGCCAGCAGTTTAGGGGACAGCTATGGCTACACCTTC,TRBD1,TRBV12-3/TRBV12-4,TRBJ1-2,NA
CAWGGISFGGETQYF,TGTGCCTGGGGGGGGATTTCTTTCGGCGGGGAGACCCAGTACTTC,NA,TRBV30,TRBJ2-5,once
CASSRRGGDQNIQYF,TGTGCCAGCAGCCGTAGAGGGGGGGACCAAAACATTCAGTACTTC,NA,TRBV27,TRBJ2-4,NA
CATHGQGSTDTQYF,TGTGCCACCCATGGACAGGGTAGCACAGATACGCAGTATTTT,TRBD1,TRBV19,TRBJ2-3,once
CASSLNGGEAFF,TGCGCCAGCAGCTTAAACGGGGGTGAAGCTTTCTTT,NA,TRBV5-1,TRBJ1-1,NA
CASSPPPGDQNTGELFF,TGTGCCAGTAGCCCCCCCCCGGGGGATCAGAACACCGGGGAGCTGTTTTTT,NA,TRBV19,TRBJ2-2,NA
CASSQDLGGGETQYF,TGTGCCAGCAGCCAAGATCTGGGGGGTGGAGAGACCCAGTACTTC,NA,TRBV3-1/TRBV3-2,TRBJ2-5,NA
CASSLDGLDNEQFF,TGCGCCAGCAGCTTGGATGGACTAGACAATGAGCAGTTCTTC,TRBD2,TRBV5-1,TRBJ2-1,NA
CASGQGLGGTGELFF,TGTGCCTCCGGACAGGGCCTTGGGGGGACCGGGGAGCTGTTTTTT,TRBD1,TRBV30,TRBJ2-2,NA
CASSQEQDTEAFF,TGCGCCAGCAGCCAAGAGCAGGACACTGAAGCTTTCTTT,NA,TRBV4-1,TRBJ1-1,NA
CASSLVRATEQFF,TGTGCCAGCAGTTTAGTGAGGGCTACTGAGCAGTTCTTC,NA,TRBV27,TRBJ2-1,NA
CASSFGRAYEQYF,TGTGCCAGCAGTTTTGGCAGGGCCTACGAGCAGTACTTC,NA,TRBV12-3/TRBV12-4,TRBJ2-7,NA
CASSLGQGGTEAFF,TGTGCCAGCAGCCTTGGACAGGGGGGTACTGAAGCTTTCTTT,TRBD1,TRBV11-2,TRBJ1-1,NA
CASPTGDYGYTF,TGTGCCAGTCCGACAGGGGACTATGGCTACACCTTC,TRBD1,TRBV6-4,TRBJ1-2,NA
CASSPGTSGGMSSYNEQFF,TGTGCCAGCAGCCCTGGGACTAGCGGGGGCATGAGCTCCTACAATGAGCAGTTCTTC,TRBD2,TRBV7-9,TRBJ2-1,NA
CASSLSRGFGELFF,TGTGCCAGCAGTTTATCGAGAGGGTTCGGGGAGCTGTTTTTT,NA,TRBV27,TRBJ2-2,NA
CAWSVGGSSYNSPLHF,TGTGCCTGGAGTGTTGGGGGCAGCTCCTATAATTCACCCCTCCACTTT,NA,TRBV30,TRBJ1-6,once
CASSFRDRPNEQFF,TGTGCCAGTAGTTTCCGGGACAGGCCCAATGAGCAGTTCTTC,TRBD1,TRBV19,TRBJ2-1,NA
CASSSDVWGREAFF,TGTGCCAGCAGCTCCGACGTGTGGGGGCGGGAAGCTTTCTTT,NA,TRBV7-2,TRBJ1-1,once
CASSPRDFTAYEQYF,TGTGCCAGCAGCCCTCGGGACTTTACCGCCTACGAGCAGTACTTC,NA,TRBV9,TRBJ2-7,NA
CAISDPRGGGRQPQHF,TGTGCCATCAGTGACCCGAGAGGAGGGGGCAGACAGCCCCAGCATTTT,TRBD1,TRBV10-3,TRBJ1-5,NA
CTSSQSGGVDQPQHF,TGCACCAGCAGCCAGTCAGGGGGAGTCGATCAGCCCCAGCATTTT,NA,TRBV1,TRBJ1-5,NA